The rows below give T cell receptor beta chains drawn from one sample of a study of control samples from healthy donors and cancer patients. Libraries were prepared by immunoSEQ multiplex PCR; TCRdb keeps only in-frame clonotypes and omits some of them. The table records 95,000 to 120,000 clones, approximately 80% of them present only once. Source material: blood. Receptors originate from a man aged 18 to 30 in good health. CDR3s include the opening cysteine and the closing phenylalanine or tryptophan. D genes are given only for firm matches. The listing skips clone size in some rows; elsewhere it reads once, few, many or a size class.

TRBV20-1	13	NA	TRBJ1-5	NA	CSTRGGGNQPQHF	TGCAGTACTCGTGGAGGGGGTAATCAGCCCCAGCATTTT
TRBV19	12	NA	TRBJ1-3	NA	CASTDRGNTIYF	TGTGCCAGTACGGATAGGGGAAACACCATATATTTT
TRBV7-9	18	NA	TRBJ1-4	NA	CASTGSGSPRATNEKLFF	TGTGCCAGCACCGGGAGCGGGAGCCCACGGGCAACTAATGAAAAACTGTTTTTT
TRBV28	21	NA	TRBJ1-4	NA	CASGSLIGLDLWNLTNEKLFF	TGTGCCAGCGGGTCTTTAATCGGTCTGGACCTATGGAACCTGACTAATGAAAAACTGTTTTTT
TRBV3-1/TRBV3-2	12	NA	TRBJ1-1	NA	CASSQGRAEAFF	TGTGCCAGCAGCCAGGGGCGAGCTGAAGCTTTCTTT
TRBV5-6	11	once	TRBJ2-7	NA	CASSSTRETFF	TGTGCCAGCAGCTCCACCCGGGAGACCTTTTTC
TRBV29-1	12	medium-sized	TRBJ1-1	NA	CSVQQVDTEAFF	TGCAGCGTCCAACAGGTGGACACTGAAGCTTTCTTT
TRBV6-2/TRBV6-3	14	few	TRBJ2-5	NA	CASSYVAQVETQYF	TGTGCCAGCAGTTACGTCGCCCAGGTTGAGACCCAGTACTTC
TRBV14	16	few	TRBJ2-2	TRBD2	CASSQGGGANTGELFF	TGTGCCAGCAGCCAAGGCGGGGGGGCGAACACCGGGGAGCTGTTTTTT
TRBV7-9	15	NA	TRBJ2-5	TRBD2	CASSSTGGGEETQYF	TGTGCCAGCAGCTCTACTGGTGGGGGGGAAGAGACCCAGTACTTC
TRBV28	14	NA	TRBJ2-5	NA	CASSLLAGQETQYF	TGTGCCAGCAGTTTATTGGCGGGGCAAGAGACCCAGTACTTC
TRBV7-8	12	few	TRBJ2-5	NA	CASTQGLGTQYF	TGTGCCAGCACCCAGGGATTGGGGACCCAGTACTTC
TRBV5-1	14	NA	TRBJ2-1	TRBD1	CASSIQTGPNEQFF	TGCGCCAGCAGCATCCAGACAGGGCCGAATGAGCAGTTCTTC
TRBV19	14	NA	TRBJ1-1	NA	CASSTGRGGTEAFF	TGTGCCAGTAGTACCGGACGGGGTGGGACTGAAGCTTTCTTT
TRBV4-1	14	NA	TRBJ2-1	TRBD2	CASSVAGIYNEQFF	TGCGCCAGCAGTGTAGCGGGGATCTACAATGAGCAGTTCTTC